Sequencing of this T cell receptor beta chain was carried out in a study of cytomegalovirus exposure and HLA in healthy donors. Use of 60 Vbeta and 13 Jbeta primers characterized the PCR. Assay used: immunoSEQ multiplex PCR; TCRdb lists only in-frame clones, some missing. Of some 130,000 clones listed, roughly 80% are singletons. Details on this clone: Its antigen is unidentified.

V was clipped by 3 bases and J by 5 bases, with 8 bases between them. The germline V gene has CDR1 DFQATT and CDR2 SNEGSKA (reference sequence). This CDR3 comprises 11 residues. General study results and limits: A link between a missense DCLRE1C variant and TCR beta V- and J-gene trimming emerged from a later analysis. Certain sequence variants were highly shared and formed a cluster, and this cluster was likely a sequencing artifact.

The sequencing sample was made of PBMCs. This receptor was obtained from a male donor in good health and CMV-seropositive. V usage is TRBV20-1 and J usage is TRBJ2-7; D remains unclear. This CDR3 reads CSASSRNEQYF. The DNA of the CDR3 is TGCAGTGCTAGTTCGAGGAACGAGCAGTACTTC.